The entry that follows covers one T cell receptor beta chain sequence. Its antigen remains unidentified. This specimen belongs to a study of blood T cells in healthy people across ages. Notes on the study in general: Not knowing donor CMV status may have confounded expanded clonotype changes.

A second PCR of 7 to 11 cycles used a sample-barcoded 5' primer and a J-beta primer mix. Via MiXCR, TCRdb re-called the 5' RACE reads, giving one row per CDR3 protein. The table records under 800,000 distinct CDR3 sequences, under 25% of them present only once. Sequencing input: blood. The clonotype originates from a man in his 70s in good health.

This chain's CDR3 is CASSSAIAHEQYF. In DNA, the CDR3 is TGCGCCAGCAGTAGCGCCATAGCCCACGAGCAGTACTTC. V and J are TRBV5-1 and TRBJ2-7; weak D call: TRBD2 (5 bases). Deletions cut 5 bases from V and 5 bases from J, with 14 bases between. Germline values: CDR1 SGHRS, CDR2 YFSETQ. The CDR3 covers 13 residues.